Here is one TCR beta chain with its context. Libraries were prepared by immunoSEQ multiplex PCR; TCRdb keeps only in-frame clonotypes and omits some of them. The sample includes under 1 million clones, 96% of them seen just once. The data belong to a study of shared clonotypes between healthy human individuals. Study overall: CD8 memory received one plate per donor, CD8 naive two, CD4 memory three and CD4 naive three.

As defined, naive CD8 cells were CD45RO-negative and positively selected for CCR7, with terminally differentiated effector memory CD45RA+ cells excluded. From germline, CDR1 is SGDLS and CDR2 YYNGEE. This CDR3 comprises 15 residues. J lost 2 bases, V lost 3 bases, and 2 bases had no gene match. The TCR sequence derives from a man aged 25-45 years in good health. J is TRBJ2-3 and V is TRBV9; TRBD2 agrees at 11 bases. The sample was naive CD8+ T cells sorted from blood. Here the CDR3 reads CASSASGRLTDTQYF. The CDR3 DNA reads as TGTGCCAGCAGCGCTAGCGGGAGGCTCACAGATACGCAGTATTTT. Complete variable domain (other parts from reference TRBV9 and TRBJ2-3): DSGVTQTPKHLITATGQRVTLRCSPRSGDLSVYWYQQSLDQGLQFLIQYYNGEERAKGNILERFSAQQFPDLHSELNLSSLELGDSALYFCASSASGRLTDTQYFGPGTRLTVL.